The rows below give T cell receptor beta chains drawn from one sample of a study of T cells in Graves' hyperthyroidism and ophthalmopathy. TCRdb analysed the multiplex PCR reads with MiXCR anew, one entry per CDR3 protein. The sample carries about 640,000 distinct CDR3 sequences, about 20% recorded once. Sequencing input: blood. These TCRs come from a man aged 25-45 years with Graves' ophthalmopathy. Both conserved end residues are part of each CDR3. The D gene is left open where the match is weak. Clone size is given for some rows only: seen once, a few or many times, or a class if the clone is expanded.

d_call	v_call	clone_size	j_call	cdr3_aa	cdr3_nt
.	TRBV7-8	many	TRBJ2-7	CASSLTGTPVGEQYF	TGTGCCAGCAGCTTAACCGGGACCCCGGTGGGCGAGCAGTACTTC
.	TRBV19	.	TRBJ2-1	CASSINVLAKYNEQFF	TGTGCCAGTAGTATAAACGTCTTGGCGAAATACAATGAGCAGTTCTTC
.	TRBV2	.	TRBJ1-1	CASRGGFEAFF	TGTGCCAGCCGGGGGGGATTTGAAGCTTTCTTT
TRBD1	TRBV9	.	TRBJ2-5	CASSEGIGTGEETQYF	TGTGCCAGCAGCGAGGGGATCGGGACAGGGGAGGAGACCCAGTACTTC
TRBD1	TRBV12-5	few	TRBJ2-3	CASGPGQGSTDTQYF	TGTGCTAGTGGTCCCGGACAGGGGAGCACAGATACGCAGTATTTT
TRBD2	TRBV2	.	TRBJ2-7	CASCFPQGLAGSYEQYF	TGTGCCAGCTGCTTCCCCCAGGGACTAGCGGGATCCTACGAGCAGTACTTC
.	TRBV5-1	few	TRBJ2-1	CASSLGGPTPKVVEQFF	TGCGCCAGCAGCTTAGGGGGGCCGACCCCTAAGGTAGTTGAGCAGTTCTTC
.	TRBV19	.	TRBJ1-5	CASSIEAISNQPQHF	TGTGCCAGTAGTATAGAGGCCATTAGCAATCAGCCCCAGCATTTT
TRBD2	TRBV12-3/TRBV12-4	many	TRBJ2-5	CASRPGGRETQYF	TGTGCCAGCAGGCCCGGGGGGAGAGAGACCCAGTACTTC
.	TRBV11-1	many	TRBJ2-5	CASSYDWLKETQYF	TGTGCCAGCAGCTACGACTGGTTAAAAGAGACCCAGTACTTC
TRBD2	TRBV5-6	.	TRBJ2-4	CASSALAGEYIQYF	TGTGCCAGCAGCGCACTAGCGGGAGAGTACATTCAGTACTTC
.	TRBV24-1	.	TRBJ2-1	CATSGLPEGDEQFF	TGTGCCACCAGTGGTCTACCAGAAGGCGATGAGCAGTTCTTC
TRBD1	TRBV18	many	TRBJ1-1	CASSGQGGTEAFF	TGTGCCAGCTCCGGACAGGGAGGCACTGAAGCTTTCTTT
.	TRBV6-1	.	TRBJ1-3	CASSSDLWNGNTIYF	TGTGCCAGCAGTTCGGACCTCTGGAACGGAAACACCATATATTTT
.	TRBV19	few	TRBJ2-1	CASSMEWGHEQFF	TGTGCCAGTAGTATGGAGTGGGGTCATGAGCAGTTCTTC
TRBD1	TRBV4-1	.	TRBJ1-1	CASSQPGTGDTEAFF	TGCGCCAGCAGCCAACCTGGGACAGGGGACACTGAAGCTTTCTTT
TRBD1	TRBV7-2	many	TRBJ1-2	CASSPRPGEQGAGGYTF	TGTGCCAGCAGCCCCAGGCCAGGGGAACAGGGGGCAGGAGGCTACACCTTC
TRBD2	TRBV29-1	few	TRBJ2-7	CSVVFGTLRGFDEQYF	TGCAGCGTTGTCTTTGGGACTTTGCGGGGGTTTGACGAGCAGTACTTC
TRBD1	TRBV29-1	.	TRBJ2-7	CSVELDRDYEQYF	TGCAGCGTTGAACTGGACAGGGACTACGAGCAGTACTTC
.	TRBV6-1	many	TRBJ1-1	CASSWTAALNTEAFF	TGTGCCAGCAGTTGGACAGCCGCCCTGAACACTGAAGCTTTCTTT
TRBD1	TRBV29-1	few	TRBJ1-5	CSVGGQGDSNQPQHF	TGCAGCGTTGGGGGACAGGGGGATAGCAATCAGCCCCAGCATTTT
.	TRBV7-2	.	TRBJ2-5	CASSKRQGGQETQYF	TGTGCCAGCAGCAAGAGACAGGGAGGGCAAGAGACCCAGTACTTC
TRBD1	TRBV12-3/TRBV12-4	many	TRBJ1-5	CASSLGTGPSPQHF	TGTGCCAGCAGTCTGGGGACAGGCCCCTCGCCCCAGCATTTT
.	TRBV7-8	.	TRBJ2-1	CASSLEASPPKGEQFF	TGTGCCAGCAGCTTAGAGGCTAGCCCCCCGAAGGGTGAGCAGTTCTTC